The rows below give T cell receptor beta chains drawn from one sample of a study of CXCR3-negative and CXCR3-positive naive CD8 T cells. TCRdb reprocessed the 5' RACE reads and reports one entry per CDR3 protein, with no DNA. This sample's table reports roughly 89,000 distinct CDR3 sequences. The specimen sequenced was naive CXCR3- CD8+ T cells from blood. These receptors all stem from a human donor in good health. Some clones in this sample may be carry-over from other donors' samples. Each CDR3 is given with its conserved first and last residue.

TRBV29-1	TRBJ2-1	CSVVAGNYNEQFF
TRBV19	TRBJ2-1	CASTHPRTGTSGYLYNEQFF
TRBV4-2	TRBJ2-1	CASSQENSGPLNEQFF
TRBV28	TRBJ2-1	CASSSRTDVDNEQFF
TRBV25-1	TRBJ1-1	CASRDTLNTEAFF
TRBV29-1	TRBJ2-1	CSAAPSQGLAGGPGDEQFF
TRBV7-2	TRBJ1-5	CASSPGQGLGQPQHF
TRBV7-9	TRBJ2-1	CASSSLSGSPHSYNEQFF
TRBV5-4	TRBJ2-5	CASSLSPNVGKETQYF
TRBV6-1	TRBJ2-1	CASSEGLASYNEQFF
TRBV4-2	TRBJ2-3	CASSQERSGSPDTQYF
TRBV6-2/TRBV6-3	TRBJ2-2	CASSYSPGGFNTGELFF
TRBV7-9	TRBJ2-5	CASRPGGEETQYF
TRBV29-1	TRBJ2-2	CSVGFGSSNTGELFF
TRBV6-4	TRBJ2-1	CASSELAGGNNEQFF
TRBV12-5	TRBJ2-3	CASGHGTSGATDTQYF
TRBV20-1	TRBJ2-7	CSARSGDRYEQYF
TRBV6-5	TRBJ1-2	CASSSGPILNYGYTF
TRBV27	TRBJ2-5	CASSPGGWETQYF
TRBV29-1	TRBJ2-3	CSVATGADTQYF
TRBV7-9	TRBJ2-7	CASSSMGSGGLYEQYF
TRBV4-3	TRBJ2-7	CASSPGGGVSYEQYF
TRBV30	TRBJ1-1	CAWSWGSSMNTEAFF
TRBV7-9	TRBJ2-3	CASSAPYPGREADTQYF
TRBV29-1	TRBJ2-6	CSVESSRAGANVLTF
TRBV20-1	TRBJ1-2	CSARDLDRVYGYTF
TRBV5-1	TRBJ2-7	CASSPGTGLGEQYF
TRBV3-1	TRBJ2-2	CATSDFTEKGTGELFF
TRBV4-2	TRBJ1-2	CASSQEGQGRLDGYTF